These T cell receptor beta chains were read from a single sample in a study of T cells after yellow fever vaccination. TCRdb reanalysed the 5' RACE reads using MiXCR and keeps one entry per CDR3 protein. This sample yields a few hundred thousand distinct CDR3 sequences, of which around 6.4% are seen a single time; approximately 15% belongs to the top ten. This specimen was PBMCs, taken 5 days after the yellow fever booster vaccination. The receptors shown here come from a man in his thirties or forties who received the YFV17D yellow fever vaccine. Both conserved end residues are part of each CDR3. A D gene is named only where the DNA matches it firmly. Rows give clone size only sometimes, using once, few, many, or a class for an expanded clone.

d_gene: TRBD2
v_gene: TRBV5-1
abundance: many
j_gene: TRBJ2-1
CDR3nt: TGCGCCAGCAGCGCACCGGGACTAGCATTCAATGAGCAGTTCTTC
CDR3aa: CASSAPGLAFNEQFF

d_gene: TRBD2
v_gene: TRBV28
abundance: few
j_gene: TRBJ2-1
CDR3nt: TGTGCCAGCAGCAATCCGGGACTAGCGGGAGTTCAGGAGCAGTTCTTC
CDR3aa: CASSNPGLAGVQEQFF

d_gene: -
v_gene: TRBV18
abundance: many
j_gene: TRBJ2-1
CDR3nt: TGTGCCAGCTCACCACTTATGGGGGCAGGGCGCGCTAGCGGAGCTTGGTACAATGAGCAGTTCTTC
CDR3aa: CASSPLMGAGRASGAWYNEQFF

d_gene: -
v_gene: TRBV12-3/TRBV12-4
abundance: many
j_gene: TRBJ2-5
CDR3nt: TGTGCCAGCAGTTTTGGGTGGGGAGAGACCCAGTACTTC
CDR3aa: CASSFGWGETQYF

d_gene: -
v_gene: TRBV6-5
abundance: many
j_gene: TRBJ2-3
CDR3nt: TGTGCCAGCAGTTACGAGAGGGAGACAGATACGCAGTATTTT
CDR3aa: CASSYERETDTQYF

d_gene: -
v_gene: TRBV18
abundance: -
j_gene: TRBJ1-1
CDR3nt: TGTGCCAGCTCACCACCGTATAGCGACACTGAAGCTTTCTTT
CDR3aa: CASSPPYSDTEAFF

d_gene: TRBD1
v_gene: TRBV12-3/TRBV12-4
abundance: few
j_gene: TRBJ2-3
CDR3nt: TGTGCCAGCAGAGCACGACGGGACAGGGCCGAGGCCAGCACAGATACGCAGTATTTT
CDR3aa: CASRARRDRAEASTDTQYF

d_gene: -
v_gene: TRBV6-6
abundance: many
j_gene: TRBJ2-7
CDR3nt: TGTGCCAGCAGGAGATCAGGGTTCGAGCAGTACTTC
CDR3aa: CASRRSGFEQYF

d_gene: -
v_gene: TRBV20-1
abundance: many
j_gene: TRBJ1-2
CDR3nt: TGCAGTGCTAGGGAGGGAGGTACTGGCTACACCTTC
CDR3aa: CSAREGGTGYTF

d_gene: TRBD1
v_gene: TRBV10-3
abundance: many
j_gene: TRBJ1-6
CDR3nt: TGTGCCATCCGGGACAGCAATTCACCCCTCCACTTT
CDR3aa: CAIRDSNSPLHF

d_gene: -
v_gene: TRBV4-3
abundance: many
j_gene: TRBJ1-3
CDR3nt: TGCGCCAGCAGCTCGACGGGAGACTCTGGAAACACCATATATTTT
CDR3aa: CASSSTGDSGNTIYF

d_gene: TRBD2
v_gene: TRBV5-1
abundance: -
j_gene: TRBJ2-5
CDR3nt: TGCGCCAGCAGCTCCGTTTGGGCGGGAGGGGGCGAGACCCAGTACTTC
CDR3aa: CASSSVWAGGGETQYF

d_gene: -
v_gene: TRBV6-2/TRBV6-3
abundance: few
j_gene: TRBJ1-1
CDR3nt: TGTGCCAGCAGTTCCGACCGTGCAGGGCGGACTGAAGCTTTCTTT
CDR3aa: CASSSDRAGRTEAFF

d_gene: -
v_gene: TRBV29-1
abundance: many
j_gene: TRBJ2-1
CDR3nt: TGCAGCGTTGAACTGGACAGTGATTACAATGAGCAGTTCTTC
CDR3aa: CSVELDSDYNEQFF

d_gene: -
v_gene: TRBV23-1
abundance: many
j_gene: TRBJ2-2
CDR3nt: TGCGCCAGCAGTCAATTTTTTGGACAAGTTAACACCGGGGAGCTGTTTTTT
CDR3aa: CASSQFFGQVNTGELFF

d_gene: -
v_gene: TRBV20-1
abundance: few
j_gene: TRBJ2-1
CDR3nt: TGCAGTGCTAGAGCCGGGACACGATACAATGAGCAGTTCTTC
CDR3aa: CSARAGTRYNEQFF

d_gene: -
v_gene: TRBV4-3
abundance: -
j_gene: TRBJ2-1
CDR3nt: TGCGCCAGCAGCCAAGATATGTCTATCAATGAGCAGTTCTTC
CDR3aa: CASSQDMSINEQFF

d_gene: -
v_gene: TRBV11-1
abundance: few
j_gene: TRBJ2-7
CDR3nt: TGTGCCAGCAGCCTCCTAAGTCAGGACAGACGTTTTACCTACGAGCAGTACTTC
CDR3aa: CASSLLSQDRRFTYEQYF

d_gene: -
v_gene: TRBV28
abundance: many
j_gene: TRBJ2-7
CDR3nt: TGTGCCAGCAGTTCCGCCGGGGGAATGCAGTACTTC
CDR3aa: CASSSAGGMQYF

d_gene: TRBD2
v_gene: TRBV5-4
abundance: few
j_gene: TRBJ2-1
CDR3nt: TGTGCCAGCAGCTTGAGTAGCGGGAGGTCCCATGAGCAGTTCTTC
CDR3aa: CASSLSSGRSHEQFF

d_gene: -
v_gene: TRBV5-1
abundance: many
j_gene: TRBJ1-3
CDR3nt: TGCGCCAGCAGCGCGGCAGACTCTGGAAACACCATATATTTT
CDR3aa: CASSAADSGNTIYF

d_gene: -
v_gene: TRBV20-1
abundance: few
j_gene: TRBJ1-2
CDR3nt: TGCAGTGCTAGAGAGGACACCACTAACTATGGCTACACCTTC
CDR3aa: CSAREDTTNYGYTF

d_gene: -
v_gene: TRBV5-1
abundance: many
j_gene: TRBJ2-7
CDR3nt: TGCGCCAGCAGCCCCGGACGAGGCTCCTACGAGCAGTACTTC
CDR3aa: CASSPGRGSYEQYF

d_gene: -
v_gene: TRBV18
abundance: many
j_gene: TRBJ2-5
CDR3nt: TGTGCCAGCTCACGGACAGGGCTAGCGGTACAAGAGACCCAGTACTTC
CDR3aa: CASSRTGLAVQETQYF

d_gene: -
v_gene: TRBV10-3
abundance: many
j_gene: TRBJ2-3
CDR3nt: TGTGCCATCAGTGACGGGTTAGCAGATACGCAGTATTTT
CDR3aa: CAISDGLADTQYF

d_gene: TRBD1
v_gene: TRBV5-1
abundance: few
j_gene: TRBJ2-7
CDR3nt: TGCGCCAGCAGCTTGGCCGGGGCAGGGGGCGCCGAGCAGTACTTC
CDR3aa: CASSLAGAGGAEQYF

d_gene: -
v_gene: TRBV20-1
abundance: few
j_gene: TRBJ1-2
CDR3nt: TGCAGTGCTAGGAGGACAGAGATTAACTATGGCTACACCTTC
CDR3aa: CSARRTEINYGYTF

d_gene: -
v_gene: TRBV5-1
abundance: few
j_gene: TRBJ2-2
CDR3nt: TGCGCCAGCAGCTGGTCCAGCCCGGCGATCGGGGAGCTGTTTTTT
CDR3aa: CASSWSSPAIGELFF

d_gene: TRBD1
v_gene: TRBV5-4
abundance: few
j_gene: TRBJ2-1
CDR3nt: TGTGCCAGCAGCCAACAGGGGGGAGCCTACAATGAGCAGTTCTTC
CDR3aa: CASSQQGGAYNEQFF

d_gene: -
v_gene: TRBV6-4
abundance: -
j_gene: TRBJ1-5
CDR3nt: TGTGCCAGCAAAGCCGCGGGGGGCAATCAGCCCCAGCATTTT
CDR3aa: CASKAAGGNQPQHF

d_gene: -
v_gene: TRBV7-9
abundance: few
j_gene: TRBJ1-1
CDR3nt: TGTGCCAGCAGCCCCGGTAGCTCACAGATGAACACTGAAGCTTTCTTT
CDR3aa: CASSPGSSQMNTEAFF